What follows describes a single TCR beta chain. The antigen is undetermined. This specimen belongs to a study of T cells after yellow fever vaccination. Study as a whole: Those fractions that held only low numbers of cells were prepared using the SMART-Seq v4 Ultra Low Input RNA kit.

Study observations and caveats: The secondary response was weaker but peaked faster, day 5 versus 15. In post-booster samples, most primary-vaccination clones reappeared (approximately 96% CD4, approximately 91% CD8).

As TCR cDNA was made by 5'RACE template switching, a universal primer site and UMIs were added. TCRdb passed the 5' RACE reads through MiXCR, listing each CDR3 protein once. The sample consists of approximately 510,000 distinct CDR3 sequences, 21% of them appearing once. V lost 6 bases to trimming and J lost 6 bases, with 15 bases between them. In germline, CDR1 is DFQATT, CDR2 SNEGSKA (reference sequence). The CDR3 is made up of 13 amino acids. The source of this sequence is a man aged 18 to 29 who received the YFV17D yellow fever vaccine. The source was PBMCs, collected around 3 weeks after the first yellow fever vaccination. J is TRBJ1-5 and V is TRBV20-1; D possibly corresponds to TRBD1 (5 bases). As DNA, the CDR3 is TGCAGTGCATGGGGGGAGGGCGGTCAGCCCCAGCATTTT. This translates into CSAWGEGGQPQHF.